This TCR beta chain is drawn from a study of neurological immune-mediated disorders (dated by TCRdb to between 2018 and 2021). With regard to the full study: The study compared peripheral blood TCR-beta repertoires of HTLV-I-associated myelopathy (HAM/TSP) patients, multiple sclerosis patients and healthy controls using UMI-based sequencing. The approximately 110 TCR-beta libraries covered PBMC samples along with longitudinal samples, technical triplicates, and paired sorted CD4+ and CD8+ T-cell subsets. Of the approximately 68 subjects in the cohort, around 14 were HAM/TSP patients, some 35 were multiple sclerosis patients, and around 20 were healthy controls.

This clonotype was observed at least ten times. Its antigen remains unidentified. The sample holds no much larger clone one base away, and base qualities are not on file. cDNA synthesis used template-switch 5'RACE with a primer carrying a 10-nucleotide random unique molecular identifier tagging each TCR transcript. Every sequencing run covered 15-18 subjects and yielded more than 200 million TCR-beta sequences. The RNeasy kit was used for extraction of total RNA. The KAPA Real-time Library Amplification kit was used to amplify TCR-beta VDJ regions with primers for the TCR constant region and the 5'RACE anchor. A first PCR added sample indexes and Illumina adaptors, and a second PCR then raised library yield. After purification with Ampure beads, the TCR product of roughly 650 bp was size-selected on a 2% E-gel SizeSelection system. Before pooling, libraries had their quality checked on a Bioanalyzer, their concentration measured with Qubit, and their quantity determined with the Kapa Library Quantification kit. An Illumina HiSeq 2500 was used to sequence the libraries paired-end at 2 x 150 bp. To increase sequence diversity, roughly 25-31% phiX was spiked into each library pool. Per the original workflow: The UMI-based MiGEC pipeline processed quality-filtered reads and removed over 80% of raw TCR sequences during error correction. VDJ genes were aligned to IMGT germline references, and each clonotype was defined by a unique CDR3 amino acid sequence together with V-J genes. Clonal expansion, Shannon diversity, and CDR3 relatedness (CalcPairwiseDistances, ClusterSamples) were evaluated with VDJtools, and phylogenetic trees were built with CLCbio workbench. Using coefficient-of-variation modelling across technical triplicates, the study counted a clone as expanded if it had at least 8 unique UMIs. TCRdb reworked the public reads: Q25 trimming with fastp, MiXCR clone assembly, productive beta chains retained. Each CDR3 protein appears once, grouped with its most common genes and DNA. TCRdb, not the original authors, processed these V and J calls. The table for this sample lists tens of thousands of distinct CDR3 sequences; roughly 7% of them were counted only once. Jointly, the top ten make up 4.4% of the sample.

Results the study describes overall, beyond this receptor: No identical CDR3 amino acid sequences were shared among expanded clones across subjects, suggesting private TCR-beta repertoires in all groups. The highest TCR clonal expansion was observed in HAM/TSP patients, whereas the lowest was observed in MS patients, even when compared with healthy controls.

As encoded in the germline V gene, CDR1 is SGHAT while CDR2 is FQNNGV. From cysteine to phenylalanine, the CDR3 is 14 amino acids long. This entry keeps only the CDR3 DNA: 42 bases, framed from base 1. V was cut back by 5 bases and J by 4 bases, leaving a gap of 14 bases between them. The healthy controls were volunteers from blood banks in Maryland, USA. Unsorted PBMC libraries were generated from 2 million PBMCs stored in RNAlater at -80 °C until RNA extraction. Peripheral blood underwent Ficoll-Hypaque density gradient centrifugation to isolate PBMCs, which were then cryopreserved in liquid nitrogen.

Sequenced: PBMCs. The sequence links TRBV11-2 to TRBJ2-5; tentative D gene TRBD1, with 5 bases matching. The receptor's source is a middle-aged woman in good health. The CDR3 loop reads CASSPRSTGETQYF. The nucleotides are TGTGCCAGCAGCCCTAGAAGCACAGGAGAGACCCAGTACTTC.